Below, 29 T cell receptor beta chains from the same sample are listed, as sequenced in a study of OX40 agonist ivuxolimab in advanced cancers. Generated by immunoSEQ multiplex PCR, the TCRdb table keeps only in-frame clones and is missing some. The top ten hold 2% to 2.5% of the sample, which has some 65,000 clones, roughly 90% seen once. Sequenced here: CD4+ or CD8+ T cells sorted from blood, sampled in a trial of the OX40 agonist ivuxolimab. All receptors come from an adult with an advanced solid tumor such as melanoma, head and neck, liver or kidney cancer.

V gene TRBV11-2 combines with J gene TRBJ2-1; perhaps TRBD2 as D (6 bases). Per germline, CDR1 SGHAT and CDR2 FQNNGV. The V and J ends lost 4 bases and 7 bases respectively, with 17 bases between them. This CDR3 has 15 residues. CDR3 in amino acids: CASSSTEGGWNEQFF. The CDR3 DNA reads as TGTGCCAGCAGCTCCACAGAGGGAGGATGGAATGAGCAGTTCTTC. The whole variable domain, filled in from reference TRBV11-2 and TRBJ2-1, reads EAGVAQSPRYKIIEKRQSVAFWCNPISGHATLYWYQQILGQGPKLLIQFQNNGVVDDSQLPKDRFSAERLKGVDSTLKIQPAKLEDSAVYLCASSSTEGGWNEQFFGPGTRLTVL.

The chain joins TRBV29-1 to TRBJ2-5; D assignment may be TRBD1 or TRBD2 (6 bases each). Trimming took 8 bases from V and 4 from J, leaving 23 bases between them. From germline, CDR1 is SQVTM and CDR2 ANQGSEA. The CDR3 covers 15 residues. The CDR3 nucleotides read TGCAGCTTCCATCCCCCCTCGGGGGCCGGAGAGACCCAGTACTTC. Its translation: CSFHPPSGAGETQYF. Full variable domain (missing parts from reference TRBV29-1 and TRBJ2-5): SAVISQKPSRDICQRGTSLTIQCQVDSQVTMMFWYRQQPGQSLTLIATANQGSEATYESGFVIDKFPISRPNLTFSTLTVSNMSPEDSSIYLCSFHPPSGAGETQYFGPGTRLLVL.

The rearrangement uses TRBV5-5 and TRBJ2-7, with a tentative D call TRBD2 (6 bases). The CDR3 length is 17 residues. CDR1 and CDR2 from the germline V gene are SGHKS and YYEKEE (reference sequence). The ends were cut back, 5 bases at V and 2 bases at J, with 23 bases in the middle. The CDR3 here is CASSLRLDGGLPYEQYF. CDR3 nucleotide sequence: TGTGCCAGCAGTCTCCGGCTCGATGGGGGACTCCCCTACGAGCAGTACTTC.

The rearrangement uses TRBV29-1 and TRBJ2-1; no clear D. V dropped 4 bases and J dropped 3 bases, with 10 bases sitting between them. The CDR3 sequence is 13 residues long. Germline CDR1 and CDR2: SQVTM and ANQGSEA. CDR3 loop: CSVVPRNYNEQFF. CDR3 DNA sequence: TGCAGCGTTGTTCCGAGAAACTACAATGAGCAGTTCTTC.

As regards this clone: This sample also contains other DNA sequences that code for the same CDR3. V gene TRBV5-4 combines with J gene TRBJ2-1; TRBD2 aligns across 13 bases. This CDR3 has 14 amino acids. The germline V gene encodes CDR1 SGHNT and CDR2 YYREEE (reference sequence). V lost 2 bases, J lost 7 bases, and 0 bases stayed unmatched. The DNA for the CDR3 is TGTGCCAGCAGCTTACTAGCGGGGGGGAATGAGCAGTTCTTC. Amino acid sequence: CASSLLAGGNEQFF.

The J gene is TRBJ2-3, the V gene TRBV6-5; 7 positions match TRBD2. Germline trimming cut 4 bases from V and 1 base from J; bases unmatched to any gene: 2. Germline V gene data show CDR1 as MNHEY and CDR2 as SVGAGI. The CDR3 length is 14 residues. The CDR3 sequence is CASSFLAGTDTQYF. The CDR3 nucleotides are TGTGCCAGCAGTTTTCTAGCGGGCACAGATACGCAGTATTTT.

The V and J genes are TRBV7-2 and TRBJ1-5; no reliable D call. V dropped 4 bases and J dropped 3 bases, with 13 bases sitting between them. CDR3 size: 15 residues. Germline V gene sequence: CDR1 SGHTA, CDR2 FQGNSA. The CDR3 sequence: CASSSIGGLNQPQHF. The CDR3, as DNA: TGTGCCAGCAGCTCCATCGGAGGGCTCAATCAGCCCCAGCATTTT.

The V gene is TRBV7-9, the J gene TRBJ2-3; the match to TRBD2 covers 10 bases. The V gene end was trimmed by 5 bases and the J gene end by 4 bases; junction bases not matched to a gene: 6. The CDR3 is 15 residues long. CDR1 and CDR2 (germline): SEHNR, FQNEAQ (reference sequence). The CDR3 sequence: CASSRSGGASDTQYF. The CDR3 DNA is TGTGCCAGCAGCCGAAGCGGGGGGGCATCAGATACGCAGTATTTT.

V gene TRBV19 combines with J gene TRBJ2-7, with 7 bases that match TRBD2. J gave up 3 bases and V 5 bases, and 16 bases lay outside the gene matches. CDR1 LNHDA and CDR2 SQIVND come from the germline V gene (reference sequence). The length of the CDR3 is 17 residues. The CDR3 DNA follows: TGTGCCAGTAGTGCCCAAACCGGGACTACAGGCTACTACGAGCAGTACTTC. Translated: CASSAQTGTTGYYEQYF.

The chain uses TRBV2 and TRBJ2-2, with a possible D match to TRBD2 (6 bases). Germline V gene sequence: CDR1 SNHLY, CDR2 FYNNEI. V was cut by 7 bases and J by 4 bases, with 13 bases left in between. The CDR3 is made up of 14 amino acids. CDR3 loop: CASTPGSVTGELFF. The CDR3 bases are TGTGCCAGCACGCCCGGGAGTGTCACCGGGGAGCTGTTTTTT.

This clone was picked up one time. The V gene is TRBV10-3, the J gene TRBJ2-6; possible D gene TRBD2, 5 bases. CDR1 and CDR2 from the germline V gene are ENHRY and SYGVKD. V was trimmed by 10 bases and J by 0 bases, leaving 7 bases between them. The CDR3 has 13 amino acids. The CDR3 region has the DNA TGTGCCACCCGGGACTCTGGGGCCAACGTCCTGACTTTC. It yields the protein CATRDSGANVLTF.

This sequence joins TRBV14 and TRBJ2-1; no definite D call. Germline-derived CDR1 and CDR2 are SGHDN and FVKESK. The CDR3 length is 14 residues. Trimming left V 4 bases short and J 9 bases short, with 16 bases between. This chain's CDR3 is CASSLLLISGEQFF. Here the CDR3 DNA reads TGTGCCAGCAGCCTATTATTGATTTCGGGTGAGCAGTTCTTC.

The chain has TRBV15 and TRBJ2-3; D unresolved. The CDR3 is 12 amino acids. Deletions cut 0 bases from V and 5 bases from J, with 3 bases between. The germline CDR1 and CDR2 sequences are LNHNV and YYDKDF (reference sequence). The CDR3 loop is CATSRDRDTQYF. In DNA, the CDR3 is TGTGCCACCAGCAGAGATCGAGATACGCAGTATTTT.

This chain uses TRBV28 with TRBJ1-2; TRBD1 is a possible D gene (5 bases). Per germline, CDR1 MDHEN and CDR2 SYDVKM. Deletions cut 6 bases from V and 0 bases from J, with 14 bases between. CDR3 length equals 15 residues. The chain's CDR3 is CASSPGGTANYGYTF. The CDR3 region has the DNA TGTGCCAGCAGCCCTGGGGGGACCGCTAACTATGGCTACACCTTC.

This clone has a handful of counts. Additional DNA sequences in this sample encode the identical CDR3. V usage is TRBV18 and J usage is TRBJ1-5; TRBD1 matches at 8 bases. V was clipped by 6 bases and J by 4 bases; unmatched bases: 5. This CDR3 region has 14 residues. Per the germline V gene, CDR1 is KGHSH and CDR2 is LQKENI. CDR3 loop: CASSPGQGNQPQHF. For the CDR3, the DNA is TGTGCCAGCTCGCCCGGACAGGGTAATCAGCCCCAGCATTTT.

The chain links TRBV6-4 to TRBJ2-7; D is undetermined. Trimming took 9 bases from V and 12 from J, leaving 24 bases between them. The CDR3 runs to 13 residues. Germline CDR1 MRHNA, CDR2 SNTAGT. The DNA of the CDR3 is TGTGCCAGGAGACCGGGCCAACTACTCGTGGGGTACTTC. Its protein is CARRPGQLLVGYF.

DNA for the CDR3: TGTGCCAGCAGTGCTCTAGAGGAGAGCTCCTACGAGCAGTACTTC. Translated: CASSALEESSYEQYF. The chain is built from TRBV28 and TRBJ2-7, with D unresolved. This CDR3 comprises 15 residues. Germline V gene sequence: CDR1 MDHEN, CDR2 SYDVKM. V gave up 5 bases and J gave up 0 bases, with 14 bases separating them.

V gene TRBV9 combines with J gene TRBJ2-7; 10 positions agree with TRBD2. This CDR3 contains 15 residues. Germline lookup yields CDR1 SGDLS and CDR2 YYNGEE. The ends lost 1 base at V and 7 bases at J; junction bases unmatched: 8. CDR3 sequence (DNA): TGTGCCAGCAGCGTATGGCCTAGCGGGAGTCGGGAGCAGTACTTC. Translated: CASSVWPSGSREQYF.

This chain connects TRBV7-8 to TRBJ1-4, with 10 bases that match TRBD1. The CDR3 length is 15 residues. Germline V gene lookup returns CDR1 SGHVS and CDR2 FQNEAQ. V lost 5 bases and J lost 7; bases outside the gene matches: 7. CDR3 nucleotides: TGTGCCAGCAGCCTCCGGGACAGGGGTGGTGAAAAACTGTTTTTT. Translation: CASSLRDRGGEKLFF.

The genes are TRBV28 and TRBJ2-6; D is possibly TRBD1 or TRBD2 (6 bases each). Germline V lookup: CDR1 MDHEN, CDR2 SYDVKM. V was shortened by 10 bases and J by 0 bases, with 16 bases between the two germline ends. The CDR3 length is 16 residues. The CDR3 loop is CATRRGALSGANVLTF. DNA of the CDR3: TGTGCCACCCGTAGGGGGGCCCTCTCTGGGGCCAACGTCCTGACTTTC.

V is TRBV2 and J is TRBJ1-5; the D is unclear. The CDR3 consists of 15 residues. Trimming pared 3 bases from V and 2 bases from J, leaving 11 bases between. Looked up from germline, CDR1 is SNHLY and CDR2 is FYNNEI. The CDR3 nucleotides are TGTGCCAGCAGTGATCAAAGTGGTGGCAATCAGCCCCAGCATTTT. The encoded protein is CASSDQSGGNQPQHF.

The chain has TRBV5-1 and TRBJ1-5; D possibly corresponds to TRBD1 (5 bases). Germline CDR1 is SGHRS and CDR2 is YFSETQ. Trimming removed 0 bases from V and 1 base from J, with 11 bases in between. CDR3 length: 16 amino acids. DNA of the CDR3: TGCGCCAGCAGCTTGGGGGACCTCCTAAGCAATCAGCCCCAGCATTTT. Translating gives CASSLGDLLSNQPQHF.

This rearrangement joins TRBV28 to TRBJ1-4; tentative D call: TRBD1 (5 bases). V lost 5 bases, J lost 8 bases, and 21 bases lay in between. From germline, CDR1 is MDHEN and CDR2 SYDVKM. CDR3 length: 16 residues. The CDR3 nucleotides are TGTGCCAGCAGTCCTTTCGCCAGGGCGAACCCCGAAAAACTGTTTTTT. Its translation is CASSPFARANPEKLFF. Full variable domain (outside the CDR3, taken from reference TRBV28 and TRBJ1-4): DVKVTQSSRYLVKRTGEKVFLECVQDMDHENMFWYRQDPGLGLRLIYFSYDVKMKEKGDIPEGYSVSREKKERFSLILESASTNQTSMYLCASSPFARANPEKLFFGSGTQLSVL.

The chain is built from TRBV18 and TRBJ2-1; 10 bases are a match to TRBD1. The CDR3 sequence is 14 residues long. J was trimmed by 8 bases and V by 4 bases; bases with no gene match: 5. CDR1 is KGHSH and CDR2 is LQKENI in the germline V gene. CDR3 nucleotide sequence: TGTGCCAGCTCACAGGACAGGGGGGGCGATGAGCAGTTCTTC. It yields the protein CASSQDRGGDEQFF. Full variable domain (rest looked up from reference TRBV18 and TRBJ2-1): NAGVMQNPRHLVRRRGQEARLRCSPMKGHSHVYWYRQLPEEGLKFMVYLQKENIIDESGMPKERFSAEFPKEGPSILRIQQVVRGDSAAYFCASSQDRGGDEQFFGPGTRLTVL.

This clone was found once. The CDR3 is CASSFSNSYEQYF. CDR3 in DNA: TGTGCCAGCAGCTTCTCTAACTCCTACGAGCAGTACTTC. The V call is TRBV7-3, the J call TRBJ2-7; D uncertain. CDR3 length equals 13 residues. Germline assignment: CDR1 SGHTA and CDR2 FQGTGA. Trimming took off 3 bases at V and 0 bases at J, with 6 bases between the two ends.

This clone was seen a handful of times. CDR3 sequence reads: CAIDTGGDSPLHF. For the CDR3, the DNA is TGTGCCATAGACACCGGAGGGGATTCACCCCTCCACTTT. The chain joins TRBV6-1 to TRBJ1-6, with D possibly being TRBD1 (5 bases). The germline V gene encodes CDR1 MNHNS and CDR2 SASEGT. The CDR3 contains 13 residues. V lost 10 bases, J lost 8 bases, and 15 bases lay in between.

For the CDR3, the DNA is TGTGCCAGCACCCTAGTTGGGCTTGGGCGAACTGAAGCTTTCTTT. Translating gives CASTLVGLGRTEAFF. The chain carries TRBV7-9 and TRBJ1-1; D not certain. The V end lost 7 bases, the J end lost 5 bases, and 20 bases lay between the germline ends. Per germline, CDR1 SEHNR and CDR2 FQNEAQ (reference sequence). The CDR3 length is 15 residues.

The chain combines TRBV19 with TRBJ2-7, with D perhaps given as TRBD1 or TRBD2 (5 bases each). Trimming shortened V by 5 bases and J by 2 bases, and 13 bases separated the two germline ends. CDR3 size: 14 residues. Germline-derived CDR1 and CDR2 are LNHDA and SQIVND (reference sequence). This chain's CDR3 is CASSHRDGTYEQYF. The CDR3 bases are TGTGCCAGTAGTCACCGGGACGGTACCTACGAGCAGTACTTC.

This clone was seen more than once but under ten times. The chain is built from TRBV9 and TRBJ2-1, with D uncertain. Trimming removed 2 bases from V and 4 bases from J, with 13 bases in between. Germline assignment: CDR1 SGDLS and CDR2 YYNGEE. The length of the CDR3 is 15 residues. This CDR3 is CASSVEERPYNEQFF. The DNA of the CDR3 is TGTGCCAGCAGCGTTGAGGAGCGCCCTTACAATGAGCAGTTCTTC.